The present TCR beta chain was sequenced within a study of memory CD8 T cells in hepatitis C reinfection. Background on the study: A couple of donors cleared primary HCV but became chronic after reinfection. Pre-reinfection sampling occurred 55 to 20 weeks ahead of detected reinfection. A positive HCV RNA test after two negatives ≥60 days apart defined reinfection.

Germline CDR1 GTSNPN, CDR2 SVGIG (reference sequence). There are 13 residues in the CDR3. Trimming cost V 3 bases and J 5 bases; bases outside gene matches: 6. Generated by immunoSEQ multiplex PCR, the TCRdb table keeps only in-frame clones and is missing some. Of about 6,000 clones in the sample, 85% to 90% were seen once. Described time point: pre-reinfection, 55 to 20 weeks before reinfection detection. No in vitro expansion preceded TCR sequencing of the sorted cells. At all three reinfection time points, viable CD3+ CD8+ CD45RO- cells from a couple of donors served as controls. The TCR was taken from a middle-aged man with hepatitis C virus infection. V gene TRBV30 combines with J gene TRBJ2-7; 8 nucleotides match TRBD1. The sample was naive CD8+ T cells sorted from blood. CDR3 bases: TGTGCCTGGAGCATCGAGACAGGGGACGAGCAGTACTTC. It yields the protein CAWSIETGDEQYF.